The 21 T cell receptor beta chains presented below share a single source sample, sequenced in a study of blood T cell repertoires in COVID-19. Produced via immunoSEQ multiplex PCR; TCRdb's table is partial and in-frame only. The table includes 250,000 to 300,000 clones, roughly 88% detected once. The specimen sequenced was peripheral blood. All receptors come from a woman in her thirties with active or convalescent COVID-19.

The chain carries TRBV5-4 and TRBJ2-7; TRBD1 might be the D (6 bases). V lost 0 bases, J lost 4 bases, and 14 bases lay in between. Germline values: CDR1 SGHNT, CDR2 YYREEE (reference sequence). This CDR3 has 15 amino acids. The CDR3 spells CASSLGGTTRYEQYF. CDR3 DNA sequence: TGTGCCAGCAGCTTGGGAGGGACAACGAGATACGAGCAGTACTTC. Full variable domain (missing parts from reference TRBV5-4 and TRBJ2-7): ETGVTQSPTHLIKTRGQQVTLRCSSQSGHNTVSWYQQALGQGPQFIFQYYREEENGRGNFPPRFSGLQFPNYSSELNVNALELDDSALYLCASSLGGTTRYEQYFGPGTRLTVT.

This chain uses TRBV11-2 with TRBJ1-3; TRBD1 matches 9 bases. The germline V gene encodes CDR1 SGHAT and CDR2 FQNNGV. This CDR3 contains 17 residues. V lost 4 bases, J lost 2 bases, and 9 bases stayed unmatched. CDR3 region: CASSSPGGTGTGNTIYF. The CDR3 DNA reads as TGTGCCAGCAGCTCCCCGGGGGGGACAGGGACTGGAAACACCATATATTTT.

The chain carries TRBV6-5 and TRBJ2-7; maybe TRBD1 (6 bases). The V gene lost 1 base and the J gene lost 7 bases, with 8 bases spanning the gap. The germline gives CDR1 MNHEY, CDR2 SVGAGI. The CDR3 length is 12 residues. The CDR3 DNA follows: TGTGCCAGCAGTTACTTACAGGGTGAGCAGTACTTC. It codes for CASSYLQGEQYF.

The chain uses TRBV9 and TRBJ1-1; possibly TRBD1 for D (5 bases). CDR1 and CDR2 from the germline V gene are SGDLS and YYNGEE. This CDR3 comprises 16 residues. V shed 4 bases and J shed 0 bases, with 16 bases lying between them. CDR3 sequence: CASSPRGGILNTEAFF. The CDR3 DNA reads TGTGCCAGCAGCCCCCGGGGGGGAATTTTGAACACTGAAGCTTTCTTT. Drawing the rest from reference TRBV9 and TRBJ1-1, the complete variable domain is DSGVTQTPKHLITATGQRVTLRCSPRSGDLSVYWYQQSLDQGLQFLIQYYNGEERAKGNILERFSAQQFPDLHSELNLSSLELGDSALYFCASSPRGGILNTEAFFGQGTRLTVV.

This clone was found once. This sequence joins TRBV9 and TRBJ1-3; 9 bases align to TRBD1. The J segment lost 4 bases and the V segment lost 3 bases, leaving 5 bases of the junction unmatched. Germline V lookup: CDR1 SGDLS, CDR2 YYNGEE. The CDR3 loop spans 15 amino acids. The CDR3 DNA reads TGTGCCAGCAGCGCACAGGGGGCGACCGGAAACACCATATATTTT. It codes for CASSAQGATGNTIYF.

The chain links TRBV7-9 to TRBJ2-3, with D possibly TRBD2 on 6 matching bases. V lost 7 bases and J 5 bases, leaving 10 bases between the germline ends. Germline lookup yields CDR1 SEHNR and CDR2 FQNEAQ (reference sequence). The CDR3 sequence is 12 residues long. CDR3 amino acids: CASNSGEDTQYF. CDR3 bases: TGTGCCAGCAATAGCGGCGAAGATACGCAGTATTTT.

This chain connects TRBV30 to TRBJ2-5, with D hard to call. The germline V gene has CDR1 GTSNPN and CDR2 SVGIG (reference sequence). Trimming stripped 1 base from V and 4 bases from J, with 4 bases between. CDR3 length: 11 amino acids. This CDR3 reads CAWSERETQYF. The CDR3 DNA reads TGTGCCTGGAGTGAGCGAGAGACCCAGTACTTC.

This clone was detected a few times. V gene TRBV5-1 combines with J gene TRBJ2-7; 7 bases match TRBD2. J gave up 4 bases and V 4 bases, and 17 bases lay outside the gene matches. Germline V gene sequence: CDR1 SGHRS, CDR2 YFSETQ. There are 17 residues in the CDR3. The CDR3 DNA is TGCGCCAGCAGCACCAATCCCCACGGGACCGGGGGGTACGAGCAGTACTTC. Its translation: CASSTNPHGTGGYEQYF.

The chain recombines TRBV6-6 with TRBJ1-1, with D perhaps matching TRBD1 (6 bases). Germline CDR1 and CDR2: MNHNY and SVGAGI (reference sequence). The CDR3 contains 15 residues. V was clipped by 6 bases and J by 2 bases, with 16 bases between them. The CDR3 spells CASSPQVQGNTEAFF. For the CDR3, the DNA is TGTGCCAGCAGCCCGCAAGTACAGGGCAACACTGAAGCTTTCTTT.

The CDR3 DNA sequence: TGCGCCAGCAGCCAAGATACAGCGGGGGAACTCTCTGGGGCCAACGTCCTGACTTTC. Translated, it gives CASSQDTAGELSGANVLTF. The V call is TRBV4-3, the J call TRBJ2-6; the match to TRBD2 covers 8 bases. Germline CDR1 LGHNA, CDR2 YSLEER. The CDR3 totals 19 residues. V gave up 0 bases and J gave up 0 bases; unmatched junction bases: 7.

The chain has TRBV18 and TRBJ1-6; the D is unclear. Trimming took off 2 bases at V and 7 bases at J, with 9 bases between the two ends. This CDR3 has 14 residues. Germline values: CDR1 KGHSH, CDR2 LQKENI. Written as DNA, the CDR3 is TGTGCCAGCTCACCAGAGAGAAACAATTCACCCCTCCACTTT. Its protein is CASSPERNNSPLHF.

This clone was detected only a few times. The CDR3 spells CASSVPTTGNGNTIYF. The DNA for the CDR3 is TGTGCCAGCAGCGTACCAACGACAGGGAATGGAAACACCATATATTTT. The genes are TRBV9 and TRBJ1-3; 7 bases map to TRBD1. V trimming: 1 base; J trimming: 3 bases; junction bases outside the gene matches: 7. There are 16 residues in the CDR3. Germline V gives CDR1 SGDLS, CDR2 YYNGEE.

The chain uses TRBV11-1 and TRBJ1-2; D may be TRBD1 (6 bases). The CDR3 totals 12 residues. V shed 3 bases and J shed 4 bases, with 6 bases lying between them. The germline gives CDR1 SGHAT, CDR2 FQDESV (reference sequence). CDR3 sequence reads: CASSLTGYGYTF. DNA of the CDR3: TGTGCCAGCAGCTTGACAGGCTATGGCTACACCTTC. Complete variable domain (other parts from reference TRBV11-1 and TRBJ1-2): EAEVAQSPRYKITEKSQAVAFWCDPISGHATLYWYRQILGQGPELLVQFQDESVVDDSQLPKDRFSAERLKGVDSTLKIQPAELGDSAMYLCASSLTGYGYTFGSGTRLTVV.

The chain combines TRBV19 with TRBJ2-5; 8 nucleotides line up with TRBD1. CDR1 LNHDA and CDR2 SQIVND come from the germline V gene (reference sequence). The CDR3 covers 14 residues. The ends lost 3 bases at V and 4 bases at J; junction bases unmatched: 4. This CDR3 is CASSMGDRTETQYF. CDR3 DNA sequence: TGTGCCAGTAGTATGGGGGACAGGACAGAGACCCAGTACTTC.

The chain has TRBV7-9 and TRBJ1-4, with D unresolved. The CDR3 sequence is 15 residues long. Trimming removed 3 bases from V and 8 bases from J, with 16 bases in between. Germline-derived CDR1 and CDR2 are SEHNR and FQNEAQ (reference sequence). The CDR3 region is CASSLFGSGDEKLFF. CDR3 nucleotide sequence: TGTGCCAGCAGCTTGTTTGGAAGCGGTGACGAAAAACTGTTTTTT.

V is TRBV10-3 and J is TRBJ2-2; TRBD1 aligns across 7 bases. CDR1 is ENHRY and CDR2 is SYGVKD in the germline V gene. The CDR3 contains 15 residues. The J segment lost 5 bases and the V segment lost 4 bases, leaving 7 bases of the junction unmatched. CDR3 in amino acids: CAISVNRGETGELFF. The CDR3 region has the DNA TGTGCCATCAGTGTAAACAGGGGAGAAACCGGGGAGCTGTTTTTT.

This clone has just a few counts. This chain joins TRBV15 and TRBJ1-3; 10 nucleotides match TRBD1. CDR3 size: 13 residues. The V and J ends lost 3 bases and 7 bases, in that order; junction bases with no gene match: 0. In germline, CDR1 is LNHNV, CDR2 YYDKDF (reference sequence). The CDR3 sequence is CATSRDRGNTIYF. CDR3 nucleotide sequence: TGTGCCACCAGCAGGGACAGGGGGAACACCATATATTTT.

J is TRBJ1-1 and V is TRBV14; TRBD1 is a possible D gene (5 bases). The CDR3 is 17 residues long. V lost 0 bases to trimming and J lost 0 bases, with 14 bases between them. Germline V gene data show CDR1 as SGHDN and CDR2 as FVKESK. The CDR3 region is CASSQDYQGWVNTEAFF. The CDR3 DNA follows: TGTGCCAGCAGCCAAGATTACCAGGGATGGGTGAACACTGAAGCTTTCTTT. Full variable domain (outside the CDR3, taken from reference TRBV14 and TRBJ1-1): EAGVTQFPSHSVIEKGQTVTLRCDPISGHDNLYWYRRVMGKEIKFLLHFVKESKQDESGMPNNRFLAERTGGTYSTLKVQPAELEDSGVYFCASSQDYQGWVNTEAFFGQGTRLTVV.

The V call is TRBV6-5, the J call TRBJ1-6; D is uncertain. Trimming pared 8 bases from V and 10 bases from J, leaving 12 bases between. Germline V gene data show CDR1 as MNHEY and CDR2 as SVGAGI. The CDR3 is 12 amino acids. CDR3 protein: CASWSTGSPLHF. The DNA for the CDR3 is TGTGCCAGCTGGTCAACGGGATCACCCCTCCACTTT.

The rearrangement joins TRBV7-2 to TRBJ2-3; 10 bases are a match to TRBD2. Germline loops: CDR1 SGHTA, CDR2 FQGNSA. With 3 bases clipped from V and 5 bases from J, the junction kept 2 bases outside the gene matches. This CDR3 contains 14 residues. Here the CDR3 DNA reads TGTGCCAGCAGCTTTAGCGGGGGGTTAGATACGCAGTATTTT. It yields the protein CASSFSGGLDTQYF.

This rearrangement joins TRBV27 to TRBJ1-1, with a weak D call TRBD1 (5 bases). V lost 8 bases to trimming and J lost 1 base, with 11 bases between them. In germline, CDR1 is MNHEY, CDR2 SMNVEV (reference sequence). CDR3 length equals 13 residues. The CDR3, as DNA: TGTGCCAGCCGTGGGGGGGGGAACACTGAAGCTTTCTTT. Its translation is CASRGGGNTEAFF.